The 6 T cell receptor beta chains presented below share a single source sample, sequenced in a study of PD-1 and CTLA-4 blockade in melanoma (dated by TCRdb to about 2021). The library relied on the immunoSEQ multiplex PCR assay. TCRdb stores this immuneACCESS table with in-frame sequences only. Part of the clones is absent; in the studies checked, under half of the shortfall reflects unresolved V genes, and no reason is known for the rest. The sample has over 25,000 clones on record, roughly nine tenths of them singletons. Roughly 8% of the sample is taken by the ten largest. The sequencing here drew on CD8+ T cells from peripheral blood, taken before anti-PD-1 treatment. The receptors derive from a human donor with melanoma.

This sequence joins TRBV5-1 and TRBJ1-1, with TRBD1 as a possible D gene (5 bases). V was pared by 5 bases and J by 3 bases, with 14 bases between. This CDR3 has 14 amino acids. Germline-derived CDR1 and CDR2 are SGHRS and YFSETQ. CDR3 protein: CASRPQEGYTEAFF. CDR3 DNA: TGCGCCAGCAGGCCCCAGGAGGGGTACACTGAAGCTTTCTTT.

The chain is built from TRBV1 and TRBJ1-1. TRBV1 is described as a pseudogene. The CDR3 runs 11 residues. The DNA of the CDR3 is TGCACCAGCAGCCACCGAACCGGGGCTTTCTTT. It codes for CTSSHRTGAFF.

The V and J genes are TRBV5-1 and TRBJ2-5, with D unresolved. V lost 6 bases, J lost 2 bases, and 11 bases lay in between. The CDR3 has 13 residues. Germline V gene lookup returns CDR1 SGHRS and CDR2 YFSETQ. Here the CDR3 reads CASMDAEQETQYF. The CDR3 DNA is TGCGCCAGCATGGATGCGGAGCAAGAGACCCAGTACTTC.

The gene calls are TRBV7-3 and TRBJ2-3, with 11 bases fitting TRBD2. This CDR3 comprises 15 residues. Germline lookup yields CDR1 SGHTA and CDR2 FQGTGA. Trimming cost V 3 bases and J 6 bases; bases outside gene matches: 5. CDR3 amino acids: CASSFISGRADTQYF. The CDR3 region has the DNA TGTGCCAGCAGCTTTATTAGCGGGAGGGCGGATACGCAGTATTTT.

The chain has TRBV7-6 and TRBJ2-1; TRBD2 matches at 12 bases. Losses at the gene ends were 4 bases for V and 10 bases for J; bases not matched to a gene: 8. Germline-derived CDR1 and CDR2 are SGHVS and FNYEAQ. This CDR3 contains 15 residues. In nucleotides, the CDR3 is TGTGCCAGCAGCTCTAGCGGGAGGGCCTTGGAAGAGCAGTTCTTC. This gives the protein CASSSSGRALEEQFF.

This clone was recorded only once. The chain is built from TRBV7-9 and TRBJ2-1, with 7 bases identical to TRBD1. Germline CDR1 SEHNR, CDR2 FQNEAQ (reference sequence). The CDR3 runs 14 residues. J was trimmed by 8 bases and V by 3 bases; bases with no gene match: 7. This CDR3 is CASSFDREGDEQFF. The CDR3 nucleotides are TGTGCCAGCAGCTTTGACAGGGAAGGCGATGAGCAGTTCTTC. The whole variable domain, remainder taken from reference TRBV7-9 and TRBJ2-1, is DTGVSQNPRHKITKRGQNVTFRCDPISEHNRLYWYRQTLGQGPEFLTYFQNEAQLEKSRLLSDRFSAERPKGSFSTLEIQRTEQGDSAMYLCASSFDREGDEQFFGPGTRLTVL.